This TCR beta chain stems from a study of OX40 agonist ivuxolimab in advanced cancers. Study information: People in dose escalation had one of these cancers: hepatocellular carcinoma, melanoma, renal cell or head and neck cancer. Antecedent anti-PD-1, anti-PD-L1 or anti-CTLA-4 therapy was permissible, with roughly 36% having received some. Among those enrolled, mean age was about 63 years (range about 20 to 79) and 75% to 90% were male.

Repertoires were generated with immunoSEQ multiplex PCR, while TCRdb's copy carries only in-frame clones and drops some. The profile shows about 120,000 clones, approximately 92% of them singletons. Trimming cost V 2 bases and J 3 bases, with 15 bases left between them. Germline CDR1 is SGHNT and CDR2 is YYREEE (reference sequence). The CDR3 covers 15 residues. The source material was CD4+ or CD8+ T cells sorted from blood, sampled in a trial of the OX40 agonist ivuxolimab. The V and J genes are TRBV5-4 and TRBJ2-7, with a weak D call TRBD1 (5 bases). The clonotype comes from an adult with an advanced solid tumor such as melanoma, head and neck, liver or kidney cancer. This chain's CDR3 is CASSFVGHLIYEQYF. The CDR3 DNA follows: TGTGCCAGCAGCTTCGTGGGGCATCTAATCTACGAGCAGTACTTC.